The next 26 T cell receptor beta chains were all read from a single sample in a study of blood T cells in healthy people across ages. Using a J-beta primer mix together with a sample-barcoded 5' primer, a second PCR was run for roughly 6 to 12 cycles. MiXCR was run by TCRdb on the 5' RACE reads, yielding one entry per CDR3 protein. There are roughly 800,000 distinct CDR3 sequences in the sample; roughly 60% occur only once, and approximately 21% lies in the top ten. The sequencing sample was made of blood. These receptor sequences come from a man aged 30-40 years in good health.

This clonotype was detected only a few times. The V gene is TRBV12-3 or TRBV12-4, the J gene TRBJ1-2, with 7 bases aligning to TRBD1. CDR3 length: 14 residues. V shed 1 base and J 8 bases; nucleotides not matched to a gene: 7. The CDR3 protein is CASSLGQGYGGYTF. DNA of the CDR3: TGTGCCAGCAGTTTAGGACAGGGCTATGGAGGCTACACCTTC.

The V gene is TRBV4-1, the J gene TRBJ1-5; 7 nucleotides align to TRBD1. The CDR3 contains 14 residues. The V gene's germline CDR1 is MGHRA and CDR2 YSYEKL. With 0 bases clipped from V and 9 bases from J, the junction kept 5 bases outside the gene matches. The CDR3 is CASSQENRGLPQHF. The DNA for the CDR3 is TGCGCCAGCAGCCAAGAGAACAGGGGACTGCCCCAGCATTTT.

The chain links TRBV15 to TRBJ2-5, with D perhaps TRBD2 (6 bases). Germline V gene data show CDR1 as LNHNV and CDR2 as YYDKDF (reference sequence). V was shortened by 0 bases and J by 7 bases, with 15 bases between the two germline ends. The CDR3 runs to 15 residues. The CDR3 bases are TGTGCCACCAGCAGAGATCGAGGGACTTCCGGGACCCAGTACTTC. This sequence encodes CATSRDRGTSGTQYF.

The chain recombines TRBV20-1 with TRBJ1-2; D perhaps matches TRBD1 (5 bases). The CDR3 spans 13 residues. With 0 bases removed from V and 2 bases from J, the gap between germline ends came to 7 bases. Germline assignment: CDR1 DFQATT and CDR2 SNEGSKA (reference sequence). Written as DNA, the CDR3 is TGCAGTGCTAGAGAGGGGCTGAACTATGGCTACACCTTC. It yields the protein CSAREGLNYGYTF.

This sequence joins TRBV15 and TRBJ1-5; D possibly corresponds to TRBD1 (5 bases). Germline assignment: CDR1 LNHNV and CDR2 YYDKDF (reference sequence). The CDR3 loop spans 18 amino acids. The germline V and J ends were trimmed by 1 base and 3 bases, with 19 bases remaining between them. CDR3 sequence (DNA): TGTGCCACCAGCAGAGCCCTCACCGGGACTGAGCTCAATCAGCCCCAGCATTTT. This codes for CATSRALTGTELNQPQHF. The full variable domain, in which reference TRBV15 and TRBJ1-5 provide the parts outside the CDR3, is DAMVIQNPRYQVTQFGKPVTLSCSQTLNHNVMYWYQQKSSQAPKLLFHYYDKDFNNEADTPDNFQSRRPNTSFCFLDIRSPGLGDTAMYLCATSRALTGTELNQPQHFGDGTRLSIL.

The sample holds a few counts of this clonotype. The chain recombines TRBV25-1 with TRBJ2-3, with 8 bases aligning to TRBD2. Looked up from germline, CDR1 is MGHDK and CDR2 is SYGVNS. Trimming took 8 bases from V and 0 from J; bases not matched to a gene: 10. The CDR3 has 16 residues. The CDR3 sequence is CASHSSGTRSTDTQYF. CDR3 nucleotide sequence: TGTGCCAGCCATTCTTCCGGGACTAGGAGCACAGATACGCAGTATTTT.

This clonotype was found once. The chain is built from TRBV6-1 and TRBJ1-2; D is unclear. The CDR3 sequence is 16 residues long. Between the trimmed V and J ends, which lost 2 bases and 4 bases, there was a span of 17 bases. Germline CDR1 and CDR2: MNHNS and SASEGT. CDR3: CASSELRSGYLYGYTF. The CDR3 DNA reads TGTGCCAGCAGTGAACTTCGGTCAGGCTACCTCTATGGCTACACCTTC.

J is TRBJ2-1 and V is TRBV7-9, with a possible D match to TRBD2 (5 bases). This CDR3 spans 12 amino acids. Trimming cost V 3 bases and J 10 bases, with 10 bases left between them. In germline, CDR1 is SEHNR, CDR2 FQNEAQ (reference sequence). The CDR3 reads CASSFDYPEQFF. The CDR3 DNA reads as TGTGCCAGCAGCTTCGACTATCCAGAGCAGTTCTTC.

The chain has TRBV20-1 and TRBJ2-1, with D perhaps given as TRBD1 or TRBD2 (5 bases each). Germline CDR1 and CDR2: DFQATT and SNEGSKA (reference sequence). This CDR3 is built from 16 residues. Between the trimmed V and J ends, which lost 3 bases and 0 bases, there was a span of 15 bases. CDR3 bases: TGCAGTGCTAGGCGGGCAGGGATGGGCTCCTACAATGAGCAGTTCTTC. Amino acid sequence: CSARRAGMGSYNEQFF.

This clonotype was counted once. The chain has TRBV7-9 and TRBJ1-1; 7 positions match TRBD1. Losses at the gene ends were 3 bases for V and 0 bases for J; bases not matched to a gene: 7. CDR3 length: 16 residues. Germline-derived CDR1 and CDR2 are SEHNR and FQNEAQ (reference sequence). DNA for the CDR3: TGTGCCAGCAGCTTTAGGACAGGTGGTATGAACACTGAAGCTTTCTTT. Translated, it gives CASSFRTGGMNTEAFF.

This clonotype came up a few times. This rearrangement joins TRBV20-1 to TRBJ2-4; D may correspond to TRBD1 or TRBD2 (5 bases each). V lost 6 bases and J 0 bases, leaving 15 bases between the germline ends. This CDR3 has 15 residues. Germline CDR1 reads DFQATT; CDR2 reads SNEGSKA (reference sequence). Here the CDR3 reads CSAAALGEAKNIQYF. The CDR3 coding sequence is TGCAGTGCCGCCGCCTTGGGGGAAGCCAAAAACATTCAGTACTTC.

The CDR3 coding sequence is TGTGCCAGCAGCTTAATGCCGGGACAGGGAGTCTATGAGCAGTTCTTC. It yields the protein CASSLMPGQGVYEQFF. The V gene is TRBV7-2, the J gene TRBJ2-1; 9 bases align to TRBD1. Losses at the gene ends were 2 bases for V and 8 bases for J; bases not matched to a gene: 10. Germline CDR1 reads SGHTA; CDR2 reads FQGNSA. The length of the CDR3 is 16 residues.

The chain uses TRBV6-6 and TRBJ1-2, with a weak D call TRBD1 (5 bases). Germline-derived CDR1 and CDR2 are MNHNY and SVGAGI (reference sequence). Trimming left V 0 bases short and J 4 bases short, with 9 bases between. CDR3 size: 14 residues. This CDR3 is CASSYSTGTYGYTF. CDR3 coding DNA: TGTGCCAGCAGTTACTCGACGGGGACCTATGGCTACACCTTC.

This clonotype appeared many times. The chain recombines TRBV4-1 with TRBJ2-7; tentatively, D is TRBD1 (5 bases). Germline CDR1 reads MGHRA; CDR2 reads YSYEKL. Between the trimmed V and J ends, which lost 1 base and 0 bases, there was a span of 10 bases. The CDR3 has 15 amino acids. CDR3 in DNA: TGCGCCAGCAGCCAAGCGACAGCCTACTCCTACGAGCAGTACTTC. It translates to CASSQATAYSYEQYF.

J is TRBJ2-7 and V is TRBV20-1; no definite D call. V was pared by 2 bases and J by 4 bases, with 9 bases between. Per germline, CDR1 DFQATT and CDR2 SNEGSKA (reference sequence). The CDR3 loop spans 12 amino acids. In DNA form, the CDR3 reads TGCAGTGCTAGACCCCGACGTTACGAGCAGTACTTC. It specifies CSARPRRYEQYF.

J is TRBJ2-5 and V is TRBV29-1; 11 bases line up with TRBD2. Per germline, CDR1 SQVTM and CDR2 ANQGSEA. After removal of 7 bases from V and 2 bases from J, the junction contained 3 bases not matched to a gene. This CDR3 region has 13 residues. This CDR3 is CSAVAGGQETQYF. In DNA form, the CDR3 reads TGCAGCGCAGTAGCGGGAGGGCAAGAGACCCAGTACTTC.

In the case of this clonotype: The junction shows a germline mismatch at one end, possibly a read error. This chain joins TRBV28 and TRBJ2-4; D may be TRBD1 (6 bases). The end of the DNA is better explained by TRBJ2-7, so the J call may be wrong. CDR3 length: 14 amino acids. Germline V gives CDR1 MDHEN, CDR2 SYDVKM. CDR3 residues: CAGSTTGTFGEQYF. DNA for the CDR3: TGTGCCGGCAGCACCACAGGGACCTTTGGCGAGCAGTACTTC.

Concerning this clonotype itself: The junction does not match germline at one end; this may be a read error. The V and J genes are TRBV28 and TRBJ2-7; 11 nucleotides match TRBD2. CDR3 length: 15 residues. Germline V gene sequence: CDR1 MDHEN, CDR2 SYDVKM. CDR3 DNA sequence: TGTGCCACCAGTCTTGGGACTAGCGGAGATTTCGAGCAGTACTTC. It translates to CATSLGTSGDFEQYF. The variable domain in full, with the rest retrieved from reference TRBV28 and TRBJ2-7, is DVKVTQSSRYLVKRTGEKVFLECVQDMDHENMFWYRQDPGLGLRLIYFSYDVKMKEKGDIPEGYSVSREKKERFSLILESASTNQTSMYLCATSLGTSGDFEQYFGPGTRLTVT.

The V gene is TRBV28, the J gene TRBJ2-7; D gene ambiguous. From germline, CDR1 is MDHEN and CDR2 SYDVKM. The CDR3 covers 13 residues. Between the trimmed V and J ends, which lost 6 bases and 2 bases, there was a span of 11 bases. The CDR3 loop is CASSLDITYEQYF. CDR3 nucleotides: TGTGCCAGCAGCTTAGACATTACCTACGAGCAGTACTTC.

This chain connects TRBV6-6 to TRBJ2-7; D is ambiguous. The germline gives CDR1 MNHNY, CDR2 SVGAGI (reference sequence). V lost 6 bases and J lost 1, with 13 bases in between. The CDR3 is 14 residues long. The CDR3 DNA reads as TGTGCCAGCAGCAAAGGACCCCAGTCCTACGAGCAGTACTTC. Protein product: CASSKGPQSYEQYF.

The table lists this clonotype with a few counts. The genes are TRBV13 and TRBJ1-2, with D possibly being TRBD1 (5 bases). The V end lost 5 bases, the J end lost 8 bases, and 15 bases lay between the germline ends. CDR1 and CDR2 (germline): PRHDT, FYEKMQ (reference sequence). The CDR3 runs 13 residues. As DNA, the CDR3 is TGTGCCAGCAGCCTCGCAGGGTCTCGGGGCTACACCTTC. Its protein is CASSLAGSRGYTF.

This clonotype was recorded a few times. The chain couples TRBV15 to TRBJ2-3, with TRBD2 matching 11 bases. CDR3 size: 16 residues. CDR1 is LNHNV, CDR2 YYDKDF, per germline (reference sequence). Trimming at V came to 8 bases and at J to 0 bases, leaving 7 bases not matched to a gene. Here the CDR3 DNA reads TGTGCCACCCGGCTAGCGGGAGGTCTTAGCACAGATACGCAGTATTTT. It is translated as CATRLAGGLSTDTQYF.

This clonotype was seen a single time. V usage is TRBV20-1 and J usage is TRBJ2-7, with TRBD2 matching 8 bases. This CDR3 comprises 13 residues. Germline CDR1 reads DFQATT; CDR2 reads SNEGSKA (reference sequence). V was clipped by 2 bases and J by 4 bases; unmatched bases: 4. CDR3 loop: CSARYSGMYEQYF. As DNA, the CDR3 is TGCAGTGCTAGATATAGCGGGATGTACGAGCAGTACTTC.

CDR3 sequence reads: CASSAQGMGEKLFF. The CDR3 DNA is TGTGCCAGCAGTGCCCAGGGGATGGGAGAAAAACTGTTTTTT. The rearrangement joins TRBV2 to TRBJ1-4; perhaps TRBD1 as D (6 bases). The CDR3 runs 14 residues. Germline CDR1 and CDR2: SNHLY and FYNNEI. The V gene lost 4 bases and the J gene lost 8 bases, with 14 bases spanning the gap. The entire variable domain, with the rest obtained from reference TRBV2 and TRBJ1-4, is as follows: EPEVTQTPSHQVTQMGQEVILRCVPISNHLYFYWYRQILGQKVEFLVSFYNNEISEKSEIFDDQFSVERPDGSNFTLKIRSTKLEDSAMYFCASSAQGMGEKLFFGSGTQLSVL.

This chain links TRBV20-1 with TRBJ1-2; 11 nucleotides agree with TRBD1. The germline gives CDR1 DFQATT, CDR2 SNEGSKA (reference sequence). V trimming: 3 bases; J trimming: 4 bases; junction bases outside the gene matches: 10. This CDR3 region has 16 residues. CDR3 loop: CSASSSAGQGVYGYTF. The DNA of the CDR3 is TGCAGTGCTAGTTCAAGCGCGGGACAGGGGGTCTATGGCTACACCTTC.

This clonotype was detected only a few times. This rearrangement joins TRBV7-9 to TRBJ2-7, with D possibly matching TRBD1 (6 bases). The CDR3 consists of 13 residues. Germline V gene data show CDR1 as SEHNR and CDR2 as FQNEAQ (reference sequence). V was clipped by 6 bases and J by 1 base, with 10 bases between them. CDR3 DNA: TGTGCCAGCAGACGACAGGAGTCCTACGAGCAGTACTTC. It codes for CASRRQESYEQYF.